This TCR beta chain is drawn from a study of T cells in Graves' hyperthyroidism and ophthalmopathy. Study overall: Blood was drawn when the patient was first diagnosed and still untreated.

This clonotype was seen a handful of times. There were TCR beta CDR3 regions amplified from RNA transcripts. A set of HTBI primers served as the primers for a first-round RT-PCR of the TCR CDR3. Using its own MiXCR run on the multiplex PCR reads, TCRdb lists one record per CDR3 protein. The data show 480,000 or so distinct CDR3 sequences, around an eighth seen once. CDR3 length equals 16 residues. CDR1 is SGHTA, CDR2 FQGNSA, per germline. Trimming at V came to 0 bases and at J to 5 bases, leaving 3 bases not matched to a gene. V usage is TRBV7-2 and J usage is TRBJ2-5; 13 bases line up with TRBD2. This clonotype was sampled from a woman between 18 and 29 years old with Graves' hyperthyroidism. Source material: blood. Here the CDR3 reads CASSLAGLAGAETQYF. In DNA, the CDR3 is TGTGCCAGCAGCTTAGCCGGACTAGCGGGAGCGGAGACCCAGTACTTC. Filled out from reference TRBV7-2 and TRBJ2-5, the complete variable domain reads GAGVSQSPSNKVTEKGKDVELRCDPISGHTALYWYRQSLGQGLEFLIYFQGNSAPDKSGLPSDRFSAERTGGSVSTLTIQRTQQEDSAVYLCASSLAGLAGAETQYFGPGTRLLVL.